These T cell receptor beta chains were read from a single sample in a study of identical twins. From the 5' RACE reads, TCRdb called clonotypes with MiXCR, one entry per CDR3 protein. The sample consists of roughly 480,000 distinct CDR3 sequences, 20% to 25% of them appearing once. The sample was also linked to a second study, of T cells expressing NK-cell markers.

The sequencing input was CD4+ T cells sorted from blood. The receptor source for this set is a woman between 18 and 29 years old in good health. CDR3s include the opening cysteine and the closing phenylalanine or tryptophan. A D gene is named only where the DNA matches it firmly. Clone size is stated in some rows and not others, as once, few, many or a class when expanded.

NA | once | TRBJ1-1 | TRBV7-9 | TGTGCCAGCAGTTTTGCAGGGGCCACGAACACTGAAGCTTTCTTT | CASSFAGATNTEAFF
NA | NA | TRBJ2-1 | TRBV6-1 | TGTGCCAGTGTCCCCTCAAGGAATGAGCAGTTCTTC | CASVPSRNEQFF
NA | few | TRBJ2-7 | TRBV10-3 | TGTGCCATCAGTGACGCAGGGCAAGCCGAGCAGTACTTC | CAISDAGQAEQYF
NA | few | TRBJ2-7 | TRBV9 | TGTGCCAGCCTGGGGGGGCTATACGAGCAGTACTTC | CASLGGLYEQYF
NA | few | TRBJ2-2 | TRBV5-1 | TGCGCCAGCAGAAGCTTGGGAACCGGGGAGCTGTTTTTT | CASRSLGTGELFF
NA | many | TRBJ1-1 | TRBV12-3/TRBV12-4 | TGTGCCAGCAGCCGGGACGGGAACACTGAAGCTTTCTTT | CASSRDGNTEAFF
NA | NA | TRBJ2-2 | TRBV10-3 | TGTGCCATCACAGGGAACACCGGGGAGCTGTTTTTT | CAITGNTGELFF
NA | NA | TRBJ2-1 | TRBV5-4 | TGTGCCAGCAGCTTGGGGGGAACCAGCTCCTACAATGAGCAGTTCTTC | CASSLGGTSSYNEQFF
NA | NA | TRBJ2-3 | TRBV30 | TGTGCCTGGACTAGAATGGCAGATACGCAGTATTTT | CAWTRMADTQYF
NA | NA | TRBJ2-7 | TRBV12-3/TRBV12-4 | TGTGCCAGCAGCAAGGGAGAGGTGGGCGAGCAGTACTTC | CASSKGEVGEQYF
NA | few | TRBJ1-1 | TRBV20-1 | TGCAGTGCTTCCAGGGAAGGAGCTTTCTTT | CSASREGAFF
NA | NA | TRBJ2-7 | TRBV20-1 | TGCAGTGCCAGGTCGGGACAACGCTCCTACGAGCAGTACTTC | CSARSGQRSYEQYF
NA | NA | TRBJ2-5 | TRBV7-9 | TGTGCCAGCAGCTCCAGACTAATCCCCTCAGAGGAGACCCAGTACTTC | CASSSRLIPSEETQYF
TRBD1 | few | TRBJ1-4 | TRBV24-1 | TGTGCCACCAGTGATCGGACAGGGGAAGGATTTGAAGAAAAACTGTTTTTT | CATSDRTGEGFEEKLFF
NA | once | TRBJ1-5 | TRBV30 | TGTGCCTGGAGGACTACAGGGACCAATCAGCCCCAGCATTTT | CAWRTTGTNQPQHF
NA | few | TRBJ2-3 | TRBV6-1 | TGTGCCAGCAGCCGGACACTCACTAGCACAGATACGCAGTATTTT | CASSRTLTSTDTQYF
NA | few | TRBJ2-3 | TRBV29-1 | TGCAGCGTCTATGGTGGACGTTTGTATTTT | CSVYGGRLYF
NA | few | TRBJ1-1 | TRBV12-3/TRBV12-4 | TGTGCCAGCAGTTTTAATGAAGGCACTGAAGCTTTCTTT | CASSFNEGTEAFF
NA | NA | TRBJ1-1 | TRBV7-9 | TGTGCCAGCAGCTTTGGGTACAGAGAAGCTTTCTTT | CASSFGYREAFF
NA | NA | TRBJ1-4 | TRBV5-1 | TGCGCCAGCAGCTTGGCACCGATTAATGAAAAACTGTTTTTT | CASSLAPINEKLFF
NA | NA | TRBJ2-5 | TRBV24-1 | TGTGCCACCAGTGACCCGGGACACCAAGAGACCCAGTACTTC | CATSDPGHQETQYF
NA | few | TRBJ2-5 | TRBV7-9 | TGTGCCAGCACCCCACGCTCGTCCAATCAAGAGACCCAGTACTTC | CASTPRSSNQETQYF
NA | few | TRBJ2-6 | TRBV6-2/TRBV6-3 | TGTGCCAGCATCACGGATGGTTCTGGGGCCAACGTCCTGACTTTC | CASITDGSGANVLTF
NA | NA | TRBJ2-3 | TRBV12-3/TRBV12-4 | TGTGCCAGCAGTTTAGGGGGAGGAACCGGCGGCACAGATACGCAGTATTTT | CASSLGGGTGGTDTQYF
NA | few | TRBJ2-5 | TRBV5-6 | TGTGCCAGCAGCCCCGAGAGACAGGAGACCCAGTACTTC | CASSPERQETQYF
TRBD1 | few | TRBJ1-2 | TRBV24-1 | TGTGCCACCAGTGCCCGGGACAGGACTTATGGCTACACCTTC | CATSARDRTYGYTF
TRBD2 | few | TRBJ2-7 | TRBV29-1 | TGCAGCGTGGGGAGGGGTTCGGACGAGCAGTACTTC | CSVGRGSDEQYF
TRBD1 | NA | TRBJ2-5 | TRBV11-2 | TGTGCCAGCAGCTTACGGACAGGGGCAGAGACCCAGTACTTC | CASSLRTGAETQYF
NA | many | TRBJ2-3 | TRBV7-7 | TGTGCTAGCAGCTTAGCGACCGGCCCTCGGAGTACGCAGTATTTT | CASSLATGPRSTQYF
NA | few | TRBJ2-3 | TRBV5-1 | TGCGCCAGCAGCTTTAAACAGCACACAGATACGCAGTATTTT | CASSFKQHTDTQYF
TRBD2 | many | TRBJ2-7 | TRBV4-2 | TGTGCCAGCAGCCAGGCTTTTACTAGCGGGAGCGTCTACGAGCAGTACTTC | CASSQAFTSGSVYEQYF
NA | few | TRBJ2-4 | TRBV7-2 | TGTGCCAGCAGCTTAGCGTGGTCGTTCGGAACCAAAAACATTCAGTACTTC | CASSLAWSFGTKNIQYF
TRBD2 | few | TRBJ2-2 | TRBV6-2/TRBV6-3 | TGTGCCAGCTCCGGGAAGACTAGCGGGAGAGCGAACACCGGGGAGCTGTTTTTT | CASSGKTSGRANTGELFF
NA | NA | TRBJ2-7 | TRBV20-1 | TGCAGTGCTAGGATGCGGGATTACGAGCAGTACTTC | CSARMRDYEQYF
NA | few | TRBJ1-4 | TRBV7-2 | TGTGCCAGCAGCTTAGTCATGGGAAAACTGTTTTTT | CASSLVMGKLFF
NA | few | TRBJ1-6 | TRBV5-6 | TGTGCCAGCAGCTTCGGAGGGTTGTATAATTCACCCCTCCACTTT | CASSFGGLYNSPLHF
TRBD1 | NA | TRBJ2-7 | TRBV9 | TGTGCCAGCAGCCCTGACAGGGTAACACACGAGCAGTACTTC | CASSPDRVTHEQYF
TRBD1 | NA | TRBJ2-5 | TRBV24-1 | TGTGCCAGGACAGGGTTGGGAGAGACCCAGTACTTC | CARTGLGETQYF
TRBD1 | NA | TRBJ2-7 | TRBV3-1 | TGTGCCAGCAGCCCTTGGGGAGGACAGGGGAACTACGAGCAGTACTTC | CASSPWGGQGNYEQYF
NA | NA | TRBJ2-7 | TRBV20-1 | TGCAGTGCCGGGACTGCCACTTCCTACGAGCAGTACTTC | CSAGTATSYEQYF
TRBD2 | few | TRBJ2-1 | TRBV20-1 | TGCAGTGCCCCCCCGGGCGGGGGGGCCAAGCACAATGAGCAGTTCTTC | CSAPPGGGAKHNEQFF
NA | NA | TRBJ2-5 | TRBV5-1 | TGCGCCAGCAGCCCAGGGGTTTTGGGGGAGACCCAGTACTTC | CASSPGVLGETQYF